These 17 T cell receptor beta chains were sequenced from one sample in a study of blood T cell repertoires in COVID-19. Some clones are missing from TCRdb's copy, which holds only in-frame ones; the method was immunoSEQ multiplex PCR. The data contain some 200,000 clones, 89% of them singletons. Sequenced material: PBMCs or T cells enriched from blood (not recorded which). The source of these receptors is a woman under 30 who had recovered from COVID-19.

The chain carries TRBV9 and TRBJ2-1; TRBD2 matches 8 bases. The V and J ends lost 3 bases and 0 bases, in that order; junction bases with no gene match: 2. Germline V gene sequence: CDR1 SGDLS, CDR2 YYNGEE. This CDR3 region has 15 residues. The CDR3: CASSASGSSYNEQFF. The CDR3 DNA sequence: TGTGCCAGCAGCGCCAGCGGGAGCTCCTACAATGAGCAGTTCTTC.

This clone was seen once. This rearrangement joins TRBV14 to TRBJ1-2; tentatively, D is TRBD1 (5 bases). Germline assignment: CDR1 SGHDN and CDR2 FVKESK. This CDR3 is built from 14 residues. V was trimmed by 4 bases and J by 4 bases, leaving 13 bases between them. This CDR3 is CASSPGRTIYGYTF. For the CDR3, the DNA is TGTGCCAGCAGCCCTGGACGGACAATCTATGGCTACACCTTC.

The chain is built from TRBV4-1 and TRBJ1-2; D unclear. V was trimmed by 0 bases and J by 4 bases, leaving 24 bases between them. CDR1 MGHRA and CDR2 YSYEKL come from the germline V gene. The CDR3 is made up of 19 amino acids. CDR3 sequence (DNA): TGCGCCAGCAGCCAAGAGACTACTATCTCGGAGTTACGCGGCTATGGCTACACCTTC. It yields the protein CASSQETTISELRGYGYTF.

V gene TRBV7-9 combines with J gene TRBJ1-6; no clear D. The CDR3 is 13 residues long. CDR1 is SEHNR, CDR2 FQNEAQ, per germline (reference sequence). V was pared by 5 bases and J by 7 bases, with 9 bases between. The CDR3 DNA sequence: TGTGCCAGCAGCCCTCACACCAATTCACCCCTCCACTTT. Its protein is CASSPHTNSPLHF. Drawing the rest from reference TRBV7-9 and TRBJ1-6, the complete variable domain is DTGVSQNPRHKITKRGQNVTFRCDPISEHNRLYWYRQTLGQGPEFLTYFQNEAQLEKSRLLSDRFSAERPKGSFSTLEIQRTEQGDSAMYLCASSPHTNSPLHFGNGTRLTVT.

The chain employs TRBV19 and TRBJ1-4; 8 bases are a match to TRBD1. The V segment lost 3 bases and the J segment 8 bases; nucleotides outside the gene matches: 8. The CDR3 extends over 15 amino acids. CDR1 is LNHDA and CDR2 is SQIVND in the germline V gene (reference sequence). CDR3 loop: CASSITGGNSEKLFF. CDR3 bases: TGTGCCAGTAGTATCACAGGGGGGAATTCAGAAAAACTGTTTTTT.

V usage is TRBV28 and J usage is TRBJ2-6, with D unclear. V was clipped by 3 bases and J by 11 bases, with 11 bases between them. The CDR3 is 13 amino acids. From germline, CDR1 is MDHEN and CDR2 SYDVKM. CDR3 sequence: CASSFNWPHVLTF. CDR3 DNA: TGTGCCAGCAGTTTTAATTGGCCGCACGTCCTGACTTTC.

The chain links TRBV27 to TRBJ1-6; unclear D gene. Germline values: CDR1 MNHEY, CDR2 SMNVEV (reference sequence). Trimming took 1 base from V and 7 from J, leaving 14 bases between them. This CDR3 comprises 16 residues. CDR3 coding DNA: TGTGCCAGCAGTTTATATCGCGCCAACCGGAATTCACCCCTCCACTTT. Translating it yields CASSLYRANRNSPLHF.

This rearrangement joins TRBV4-1 to TRBJ2-2; 12 nucleotides line up with TRBD1. Per the germline V gene, CDR1 is MGHRA and CDR2 is YSYEKL. J gave up 7 bases and V 1 base, and 7 bases lay outside the gene matches. CDR3 size: 17 residues. In DNA, the CDR3 is TGCGCCAGCAGCCAAGCGGGGGACAGGGGGCAGAGCGGGGAGCTGTTTTTT. It codes for CASSQAGDRGQSGELFF.

This rearrangement joins TRBV7-9 to TRBJ1-1; D is undetermined. Deletions cut 8 bases from V and 3 bases from J, with 13 bases between. This CDR3 is built from 13 residues. CDR1 is SEHNR and CDR2 is FQNEAQ in the germline V gene (reference sequence). CDR3: CASAASGDTEAFF. CDR3 bases: TGTGCCAGCGCAGCTTCCGGGGACACTGAAGCTTTCTTT.

This clone appeared a single time. This chain links TRBV11-2 with TRBJ2-7; 7 bases align to TRBD1. The J segment lost 2 bases and the V segment lost 2 bases, leaving 6 bases of the junction unmatched. The CDR3 covers 15 residues. From germline, CDR1 is SGHAT and CDR2 FQNNGV. As DNA, the CDR3 is TGTGCCAGCAGCTTAAACGAGGGGGCCCCCTACGAGCAGTACTTC. It translates to CASSLNEGAPYEQYF.

This clone was seen just once. The chain recombines TRBV10-3 with TRBJ2-1; a possible D gene is TRBD2 (5 bases). The CDR3 runs to 14 residues. Germline CDR1 ENHRY, CDR2 SYGVKD. The V gene lost 7 bases and the J gene lost 3 bases, with 13 bases spanning the gap. The CDR3 region has the DNA TGTGCCATCACGGGATCTCAGTTCTACAATGAGCAGTTCTTC. This encodes CAITGSQFYNEQFF.

V and J are TRBV7-9 and TRBJ1-4; 9 nucleotides line up with TRBD1. V was pared by 6 bases and J by 7 bases, with 9 bases of the junction left unmatched. Per the germline V gene, CDR1 is SEHNR and CDR2 is FQNEAQ (reference sequence). The CDR3 runs 15 residues. The CDR3 DNA sequence: TGTGCCAGCAGGGCAAGGACAGGGGCGAGTGAAAAACTGTTTTTT. Translation gives CASRARTGASEKLFF.

This clone was seen only a few times. The V gene is TRBV5-4, the J gene TRBJ2-2; the match to TRBD1 covers 7 bases. Germline CDR1 SGHNT, CDR2 YYREEE (reference sequence). The CDR3 has 16 amino acids. V was clipped by 4 bases and J by 1 base; unmatched bases: 7. The CDR3 DNA reads TGTGCCAGCAGCCCGGGACGACAGGGGAACACCGGGGAGCTGTTTTTT. Its translation is CASSPGRQGNTGELFF. Based on the CDR3 plus reference TRBV5-4 and TRBJ2-2, the full variable domain is ETGVTQSPTHLIKTRGQQVTLRCSSQSGHNTVSWYQQALGQGPQFIFQYYREEENGRGNFPPRFSGLQFPNYSSELNVNALELDDSALYLCASSPGRQGNTGELFFGEGSRLTVL.

The chain combines TRBV11-2 with TRBJ2-1; D might be TRBD1 (6 bases). The CDR3 is made up of 16 amino acids. The V end lost 4 bases, the J end lost 4 bases, and 17 bases lay between the germline ends. Germline V lookup: CDR1 SGHAT, CDR2 FQNNGV. In DNA form, the CDR3 reads TGTGCCAGCAGCTCGGGGTGGACAGAGGAGTACAATGAGCAGTTCTTC. It translates to CASSSGWTEEYNEQFF.

The chain has TRBV12-5 and TRBJ1-5, with D hard to call. CDR1 is LGHNT and CDR2 is FRNRAP in the germline V gene. The length of the CDR3 is 13 residues. Trimming pared 6 bases from V and 0 bases from J, leaving 6 bases between. The CDR3 sequence: CASGTHSNQPQHF. The CDR3 nucleotides read TGTGCTAGTGGGACACATAGCAATCAGCCCCAGCATTTT.

This chain connects TRBV29-1 to TRBJ2-2; the match to TRBD1 covers 10 bases. J lost 9 bases, V lost 0 bases, and 4 bases had no gene match. This CDR3 has 14 amino acids. CDR1 is SQVTM, CDR2 ANQGSEA, per germline. The CDR3 here is CSVEDGTGDRELFF. The CDR3 DNA sequence: TGCAGCGTTGAAGATGGGACAGGGGACCGGGAGCTGTTTTTT.

The chain employs TRBV5-5 and TRBJ2-2; 9 positions match TRBD2. The V gene's germline CDR1 is SGHKS and CDR2 YYEKEE (reference sequence). Unmatched junction bases numbered 1, after V lost 2 bases and J lost 5 bases. The CDR3 sequence is 14 residues long. The chain's CDR3 is CASSLGLATGELFF. DNA for the CDR3: TGTGCCAGCAGCTTAGGACTAGCGACCGGGGAGCTGTTTTTT.